This T cell receptor (beta chain) was captured in a study of blood T cell repertoires in COVID-19. V gave up 3 bases and J gave up 6 bases; unmatched junction bases: 21. The length of the CDR3 is 21 residues. The germline V gene encodes CDR1 LGHDT and CDR2 YNNKEL (reference sequence). Grouping used clinical history reported by participants in a survey and questionnaire. Data came from immunoSEQ multiplex PCR; TCRdb stores just in-frame clones and leaves some out. The data show about 310,000 clones, over 80% seen once. The source is a woman aged 18-35 years who had recovered from COVID-19. The source material was PBMCs or T cells enriched from blood (not recorded which). The J gene is TRBJ2-1, the V gene TRBV3-1 (or the pseudogene TRBV3-2); TRBD2 matches at 12 bases. The CDR3 bases are TGTGCCAGCAGCCACCCCGGGGCTAGCGGGAGGGTGGGGTTTTCTTCCAATGAGCAGTTCTTC. Its translation: CASSHPGASGRVGFSSNEQFF.